The present TCR beta chain was sequenced within a study of T cells in localized non-small cell lung cancer. Study-wide findings and caveats: Uninvolved neighboring lung showed the greatest T cell clonality, exceeding tumor. Because sequencing included only one region (of the tumor), heterogeneity remains possible. For the top 100 tumor clones, a median approximately 50 also appeared in adjacent lung.

Trimming shortened V by 8 bases and J by 4 bases, and 8 bases separated the two germline ends. This CDR3 spans 11 amino acids. TCRdb keeps only in-frame clones here, not all; method: immunoSEQ multiplex PCR. The repertoire holds 3,000 to 4,500 clones, with 20% to 25% as singletons. Comments on this clone: Its antigen is not identified.

J is TRBJ1-1 and V is TRBV6-7, with unresolved D. TRBV6-7 carries the ORF label, with uncertain function. This specimen consisted of lung tumor tissue, obtained before any cancer treatment. The receptor was isolated from a woman aged 35 to 75 with stage I lung adenocarcinoma. CDR3 loop: CASGLGTEAFF. CDR3 nucleotide sequence: TGTGCCAGCGGATTGGGCACTGAAGCTTTCTTT.